Listed here are 19 T cell receptor beta chains from one sample, sequenced in a study of molecular identifiers for immune sequencing clone quantification. TCRdb redid the calling of the PCR reads with MiXCR, one entry per CDR3 protein. In the table there are around 94,000 distinct CDR3 sequences, about 35% of which are singletons. The sequenced sample consisted of naive CD8+ T cells from blood, with Jurkat cell RNA spiked in. Indicated subset: FACS-sorted CD8+CD4-CCR7+CD45RA+ naive T cells. These receptors came from a human donor in good health. Some libraries in this study had Jurkat cell RNA spiked in.

This rearrangement joins TRBV20-1 to TRBJ2-2, with 12 positions matching TRBD1. The germline V gene encodes CDR1 DFQATT and CDR2 SNEGSKA (reference sequence). The V gene end was trimmed by 0 bases and the J gene end by 2 bases; junction bases not matched to a gene: 7. The CDR3 spans 18 residues. In nucleotides, the CDR3 is TGCAGTGCTAGAGATGGGGTGGGACAGGGGGCTAACACCGGGGAGCTGTTTTTT. Amino acid sequence: CSARDGVGQGANTGELFF.

As to this clonotype: This may be a read error: a much more frequent sequence differs by one nucleotide. This chain joins TRBV29-1 and TRBJ2-3, with D possibly matching TRBD2 (6 bases). Trimming removed 5 bases at V and 1 base at J, with 10 bases between. The V gene's germline CDR1 is SQVTM and CDR2 ANQGSEA. The CDR3 extends over 13 amino acids. CDR3 amino acids: CSVLAQCTDTQYF. The CDR3 region has the DNA TGCAGCGTTCTAGCGCAATGCACAGATACGCAGTATTTT.

This clonotype was detected only a few times. The V call is TRBV4-1, the J call TRBJ2-5; D is ambiguous. CDR1 MGHRA and CDR2 YSYEKL come from the germline V gene. The CDR3 contains 14 residues. Trimming removed 1 base at V and 5 bases at J, with 11 bases between. CDR3 in amino acids: CASSQGWGLETQYF. CDR3 bases: TGCGCCAGCAGCCAAGGATGGGGTTTGGAGACCCAGTACTTC.

The V and J genes are TRBV11-2 and TRBJ2-1; 7 bases are shared with TRBD2. Germline assignment: CDR1 SGHAT and CDR2 FQNNGV. CDR3 size: 14 residues. V was pared by 6 bases and J by 7 bases, with 9 bases of the junction left unmatched. The chain's CDR3 is CASSRTPSGNEQFF. CDR3 coding DNA: TGTGCCAGCAGTCGAACGCCTAGCGGTAATGAGCAGTTCTTC. The complete variable domain, with remaining parts taken from reference TRBV11-2 and TRBJ2-1, reads EAGVAQSPRYKIIEKRQSVAFWCNPISGHATLYWYQQILGQGPKLLIQFQNNGVVDDSQLPKDRFSAERLKGVDSTLKIQPAKLEDSAVYLCASSRTPSGNEQFFGPGTRLTVL.

On this clonotype itself: This may come from a read error, since a much larger clone is one base off. The chain links TRBV4-1 to TRBJ2-2; D perhaps matches TRBD2 (5 bases). This CDR3 is 18 amino acids long. CDR1 and CDR2 from the germline V gene are MGHRA and YSYEKL. CDR3 amino acids: CASSQAVVRHMNTGELIF. As DNA, the CDR3 is TGCGCCAGCAGCCAAGCTGTCGTTAGACACATGAACACCGGGGAGCTGATTTTT.

This clonotype appeared a few times. The V and J genes are TRBV12-3 or TRBV12-4 and TRBJ2-7; 8 bases fit TRBD1. The CDR3 sequence is 14 residues long. J lost 2 bases, V lost 6 bases, and 6 bases had no gene match. As DNA, the CDR3 is TGTGCCAGCAGATATGACAGGGGAGCCTACGAGCAGTACTTC. Translating gives CASRYDRGAYEQYF.

The DNA for the CDR3 is TGTGCCAGCAGCTTACTTAGCGGGAGGGCGGATACGCAGTATTTT. This translates into CASSLLSGRADTQYF. J is TRBJ2-3 and V is TRBV7-2, with 11 bases aligning to TRBD2. V lost 2 bases, J lost 6 bases, and 4 bases stayed unmatched. Germline V gene sequence: CDR1 SGHTA, CDR2 FQGNSA. The CDR3 runs to 15 residues. Using reference TRBV7-2 and TRBJ2-3 for the parts outside the CDR3, the full variable domain is GAGVSQSPSNKVTEKGKDVELRCDPISGHTALYWYRQSLGQGLEFLIYFQGNSAPDKSGLPSDRFSAERTGGSVSTLTIQRTQQEDSAVYLCASSLLSGRADTQYFGPGTRLTVL.

This clonotype was detected only a few times. The chain carries TRBV6-5 and TRBJ1-5, with unresolved D. Per the germline V gene, CDR1 is MNHEY and CDR2 is SVGAGI. Trimming stripped 6 bases from V and 6 bases from J, with 12 bases between. The CDR3 is 13 residues long. The CDR3 DNA sequence: TGTGCCAGCAGGCCGACGCCAGGTCAGCCCCAGCATTTT. It translates to CASRPTPGQPQHF.

V usage is TRBV5-6 and J usage is TRBJ2-3, with D perhaps matching TRBD1 (5 bases). Germline CDR1 is SGHDT and CDR2 is YYEEEE. The V gene lost 2 bases and the J gene lost 3 bases, with 10 bases spanning the gap. The CDR3 consists of 14 residues. In DNA form, the CDR3 reads TGTGCCAGCAGCTTCAGGGTGCGGACAGATACGCAGTATTTT. Encoded protein: CASSFRVRTDTQYF.

On this clonotype: A much larger clone is a single base away; this may be a read error. This chain connects TRBV9 to TRBJ2-7; 8 positions match TRBD2. This CDR3 region has 15 residues. The germline V gene has CDR1 SGDLS and CDR2 YYNGEE. CDR3 nucleotides: TGTGCCAGCAGCGTAGAGGGCGGGAGGCCCGTCGAGCGGTACTTC. This gives the protein CASSVEGGRPVERYF.

In regard to this clonotype: The CDR3 end shows no conserved phenylalanine or tryptophan, and so a read error is likely. The CDR3 is CASRSPSGGSTDTQYY. The CDR3 bases are TGTGCCAGCAGATCTCCAAGCGGGGGGAGCACAGATACGCAGTATTAT. The chain combines TRBV27 with TRBJ2-3; 9 nucleotides align to TRBD2. The CDR3 length is 16 residues. V shed 6 bases and J 0 bases; nucleotides not matched to a gene: 7. In germline, CDR1 is MNHEY, CDR2 SMNVEV (reference sequence).

About this clonotype: The junction differs from germline at one of its ends, possibly a read error. The genes are TRBV7-9 and TRBJ2-1; 8 nucleotides line up with TRBD2. Germline values: CDR1 SEHNR, CDR2 FQNEAQ (reference sequence). The CDR3 is made up of 15 amino acids. CDR3 sequence: CASSSLADPYNVQFF. Written as DNA, the CDR3 is TGTGCCAGCAGCTCACTAGCGGACCCCTACAATGTGCAGTTCTTC.

The V and J genes are TRBV29-1 and TRBJ2-1, with 8 nucleotides matching TRBD2. From germline, CDR1 is SQVTM and CDR2 ANQGSEA. The CDR3 is made up of 15 amino acids. V lost 3 bases to trimming and J lost 1 base; unmatched junction nucleotides: 5. For the CDR3, the DNA is TGCAGCGTTGACGGGACTAGGGTTTCCTACAATGAGCAGTTCTTC. This encodes CSVDGTRVSYNEQFF.

This clonotype turned up a few times. The rearrangement uses TRBV6-4 and TRBJ2-1, with 9 bases matching TRBD2. After removal of 3 bases from V and 7 bases from J, the junction contained 13 bases not matched to a gene. Germline lookup yields CDR1 MRHNA and CDR2 SNTAGT. The CDR3 is made up of 17 amino acids. The CDR3 DNA reads as TGTGCCAGCAGTGAAGAAGGCGAGACTAGCGGATGGAATGAGCAGTTCTTC. It encodes CASSEEGETSGWNEQFF.

In regard to this clonotype: Just one base apart from a much larger clone, this may be a read error. The chain links TRBV20-1 to TRBJ2-4, with D perhaps matching TRBD1 (5 bases). The CDR3 covers 15 residues. Germline V gives CDR1 DFQATT, CDR2 SNEGSKA (reference sequence). The CDR3 loop is CSARDATEAKNIRYF. CDR3 DNA sequence: TGCAGTGCTAGAGACGCGACAGAAGCCAAAAACATTCGGTACTTC.

This clonotype was found a few times. The chain carries TRBV4-1 and TRBJ2-1, with D perhaps TRBD1 (8 bases). Germline CDR1 and CDR2: MGHRA and YSYEKL. V was pared by 5 bases and J by 16 bases, with 27 bases between. The length of the CDR3 is 15 residues. CDR3 in amino acids: CASSGQGGPIWAFFF. The CDR3 DNA is TGCGCCAGCAGCGGACAGGGAGGGCCAATATGGGCGTTTTTCTTC.

This clonotype showed up many times. This rearrangement joins TRBV29-1 to TRBJ2-7; TRBD2 might be the D (6 bases). The germline V gene encodes CDR1 SQVTM and CDR2 ANQGSEA. V lost 6 bases to trimming and J lost 3 bases, with 12 bases between them. CDR3 size: 12 residues. This CDR3 is CSVQPGDYEQYF. As DNA, the CDR3 is TGCAGCGTGCAGCCGGGGGACTACGAGCAGTACTTC.

Comments on this clonotype: It may be a read error: a sequence one base away is much more abundant. This likely comes from a read error, as the CDR3 has no conserved phenylalanine or tryptophan at its end. The genes are TRBV7-2 and TRBJ1-4; no clear D. CDR1 SGHTA and CDR2 FQGNSA come from the germline V gene. The CDR3 covers 13 residues. The germline V and J ends were trimmed by 0 bases and 14 bases, with 13 bases remaining between them. In DNA, the CDR3 is TGTGCCAGCAGCTTAGCCGTCCGCCAGGCGCTGTTTTCT. Encoded protein: CASSLAVRQALFS.

The chain has TRBV7-8 and TRBJ1-3, with 7 bases matching TRBD1. The germline gives CDR1 SGHVS, CDR2 FQNEAQ. V trimming: 4 bases; J trimming: 2 bases; junction bases outside the gene matches: 5. The CDR3 has 15 amino acids. CDR3 in amino acids: CASSSDRVTGNTIYF. CDR3 bases: TGTGCCAGCAGCTCAGACAGGGTTACTGGAAACACCATATATTTT.